These 31 T cell receptor beta chains share one sample of origin, sequenced in a study of spatial heterogeneity in lung cancer. TCRdb reprocessed the 5' RACE reads via MiXCR and lists one record per CDR3 protein. The top ten hold 56% of the sample, which has tens of thousands of distinct CDR3 sequences, around 15% seen once. Noted time point: sample taken at primary tumor resection. Whole RNA from tumor, nontumor lung or frozen PBMC was sequenced unsorted. The material was PBMCs, obtained at surgery. The source of these receptors is a male donor with early-stage non-small cell lung cancer.

This chain joins TRBV20-1 and TRBJ1-5, with a tentative D call TRBD1 (6 bases). CDR3 length: 16 amino acids. Per germline, CDR1 DFQATT and CDR2 SNEGSKA (reference sequence). V lost 2 bases and J 3 bases, leaving 17 bases between the germline ends. DNA of the CDR3: TGCAGTGCTAGACAGAGACGGGGGGACAACAATCAGCCCCAGCATTTT. Translation gives CSARQRRGDNNQPQHF.

The chain carries TRBV4-3 and TRBJ2-5, with D hard to call. The CDR3 extends over 15 amino acids. Between the trimmed V and J ends, which lost 0 bases and 1 base, there was a span of 9 bases. Germline CDR1 and CDR2: LGHNA and YSLEER. The DNA of the CDR3 is TGCGCCAGCAGCCAAGATCTCTGGACCCAAGAGACCCAGTACTTC. Translated: CASSQDLWTQETQYF.

V is TRBV5-1 and J is TRBJ1-3; D unresolved. The V gene's germline CDR1 is SGHRS and CDR2 YFSETQ. The CDR3 runs to 14 residues. Trimming shortened V by 4 bases and J by 0 bases, and 8 bases separated the two germline ends. The CDR3, as DNA: TGCGCCAGCAGCCCTCCAGACTCTGGAAACACCATATATTTT. Translated: CASSPPDSGNTIYF.

This clonotype was detected only a few times. One end of the junction varies from germline; a read error may be responsible. J is TRBJ2-1 and V is TRBV7-2, with 10 bases identical to TRBD2. This CDR3 region has 13 residues. Germline loops: CDR1 SGHTA, CDR2 FQGNSA. The CDR3 spells CANSGRAGNEQFF. CDR3 in DNA: TGTGCCAACAGCGGGAGGGCCGGCAATGAGCAGTTCTTC.

This clonotype was detected ten times or more. The chain combines TRBV5-1 with TRBJ1-2, with a possible D match to TRBD1 (6 bases). The V and J ends lost 1 base and 4 bases respectively, with 11 bases between them. This CDR3 has 14 amino acids. Looked up from germline, CDR1 is SGHRS and CDR2 is YFSETQ. CDR3 DNA sequence: TGCGCCAGCAGCTTGTATGGACAGCTCTATGGCTACACCTTC. Protein sequence: CASSLYGQLYGYTF.

This clonotype was counted only a few times. V and J are TRBV5-8 and TRBJ2-5; 13 nucleotides agree with TRBD2. V lost 4 bases and J lost 5; bases outside the gene matches: 14. CDR3 length: 18 amino acids. Per the germline V gene, CDR1 is SGHTS and CDR2 is YDEGEE. The CDR3 sequence is CASSPGLAGEHAGETQYF. The CDR3 coding sequence is TGTGCCAGCAGCCCCGGACTAGCGGGGGAACACGCAGGGGAGACCCAGTACTTC.

This clonotype was seen only a few times. The chain employs TRBV12-3 or TRBV12-4 and TRBJ2-2; 7 positions agree with TRBD1. V shed 5 bases and J 5 bases; nucleotides not matched to a gene: 2. The CDR3 runs to 13 residues. The CDR3 protein is CASSLRGTGELFF. CDR3 nucleotide sequence: TGTGCCAGCAGTCTCAGGGGGACCGGGGAGCTGTTTTTT.

This clonotype was seen at least ten times. The J gene is TRBJ2-3, the V gene TRBV20-1; D may be TRBD1 (5 bases). The CDR3 sequence is 15 residues long. The V end was cut by 0 bases, the J end by 6 bases, with 16 bases between. Germline V gene sequence: CDR1 DFQATT, CDR2 SNEGSKA (reference sequence). CDR3 amino acids: CSARDVTGNRDTQYF. The CDR3 nucleotides read TGCAGTGCTAGAGATGTCACTGGCAACAGGGATACGCAGTATTTT.

The rearrangement joins TRBV5-1 to TRBJ1-1; 10 bases align to TRBD1. The CDR3 extends over 15 amino acids. The germline V gene has CDR1 SGHRS and CDR2 YFSETQ. V dropped 1 base and J dropped 8; count of bases not matched to a gene: 8. As DNA, the CDR3 is TGCGCCAGCAGCTTGCCAGTCCCGGGACAGGGGGAAGCTTTCTTT. Translation: CASSLPVPGQGEAFF.

About this clonotype: This sequence may be a read error, since a much larger clone differs from it by one base. The chain couples TRBV27 to TRBJ2-7, with no clear D. CDR3 length: 13 residues. Germline CDR1 MNHEY, CDR2 SMNVEV (reference sequence). This chain's CDR3 is CPSSLSIRREQYF. The CDR3 coding sequence is TGTCCCAGCAGTTTATCGATAAGGCGCGAGCAGTACTTC.

This clonotype has only a few counts. The chain carries TRBV2 and TRBJ2-1; no firm D call. V lost 1 base and J 10 bases, leaving 11 bases between the germline ends. CDR1 is SNHLY, CDR2 FYNNEI, per germline. This CDR3 comprises 13 residues. The CDR3 DNA sequence: TGTGCCAGCAGTGAAGTTCGGGCCGTGGAGCAGTTCTTC. Its translation is CASSEVRAVEQFF.

This clonotype has at least ten counts. The chain joins TRBV4-1 to TRBJ2-5; unclear D gene. Germline CDR1 is MGHRA and CDR2 is YSYEKL. V was trimmed by 0 bases and J by 1 base, leaving 9 bases between them. The CDR3 has 15 residues. CDR3 nucleotides: TGCGCCAGCAGCCAAGAGGGCCGGACCCAAGAGACCCAGTACTTC. Its translation: CASSQEGRTQETQYF.

A few counts support this clonotype. The chain carries TRBV11-2 and TRBJ2-1; maybe TRBD2 (5 bases). The germline gives CDR1 SGHAT, CDR2 FQNNGV. CDR3 length equals 14 residues. V was trimmed by 2 bases and J by 3 bases, leaving 8 bases between them. In nucleotides, the CDR3 is TGTGCCAGCAGCTTACTTCGGGGCTACAATGAGCAGTTCTTC. It encodes CASSLLRGYNEQFF.

CDR3 sequence reads: CASRPGTYNEQFF. In nucleotides, the CDR3 is TGTGCCAGCAGGCCCGGGACCTACAATGAGCAGTTCTTC. This rearrangement joins TRBV7-2 to TRBJ2-1; perhaps TRBD2 as D (5 bases). The CDR3 extends over 13 amino acids. V was pared by 6 bases and J by 2 bases, with 8 bases between. CDR1 SGHTA and CDR2 FQGNSA come from the germline V gene. The full variable domain, rest sourced from reference TRBV7-2 and TRBJ2-1, is GAGVSQSPSNKVTEKGKDVELRCDPISGHTALYWYRQSLGQGLEFLIYFQGNSAPDKSGLPSDRFSAERTGGSVSTLTIQRTQQEDSAVYLCASRPGTYNEQFFGPGTRLTVL.

Ten or more counts support this clonotype. The chain employs TRBV29-1 and TRBJ1-1; no reliable D call. Germline V gene data show CDR1 as SQVTM and CDR2 as ANQGSEA. V lost 4 bases, J lost 12 bases, and 21 bases lay in between. The CDR3 runs to 13 residues. The CDR3 DNA is TGCAGCGTTGCATTCACCGCGCGGACTGTACCTTTCTTT. Translating gives CSVAFTARTVPFF. The full variable domain, its missing parts supplied by reference TRBV29-1 and TRBJ1-1, is SAVISQKPSRDICQRGTSLTIQCQVDSQVTMMFWYRQQPGQSLTLIATANQGSEATYESGFVIDKFPISRPNLTFSTLTVSNMSPEDSSIYLCSVAFTARTVPFFGQGTRLTVV.

This clonotype has at least ten counts. The gene calls are TRBV11-3 and TRBJ2-1; TRBD1 is a possible D gene (5 bases). CDR3 size: 13 residues. Germline CDR1 reads SGHNT; CDR2 reads YENEEA. The V gene lost 0 bases and the J gene lost 14 bases, with 14 bases spanning the gap. The CDR3 bases are TGTGCCAGCAGCTTAGATTGGCAGGGTCTTAAGTTCTTC. This translates into CASSLDWQGLKFF.

Only a few counts were recorded for this clonotype. CDR3 in DNA: TGTGCCAGCAGTCCCGGACTAGCGGCGCAAGAGACCCAGTACTTC. This translates into CASSPGLAAQETQYF. The chain couples TRBV5-6 to TRBJ2-5, with 10 bases matching TRBD2. The CDR3 extends over 15 amino acids. The germline gives CDR1 SGHDT, CDR2 YYEEEE. With V trimmed by 5 bases and J by 2 bases, 6 bases remained unmatched.

This clonotype was seen ten or more times. The chain employs TRBV11-1 and TRBJ1-1; 11 nucleotides line up with TRBD1. Losses at the gene ends were 0 bases for V and 7 bases for J; bases not matched to a gene: 7. Germline loops: CDR1 SGHAT, CDR2 FQDESV (reference sequence). The CDR3 sequence is 16 residues long. The CDR3 DNA reads TGTGCCAGCAGCTTAGCGGCGGACAGGGGGCGAAGTGAAGCTTTCTTT. Its protein is CASSLAADRGRSEAFF.

This clonotype came up a few times. The V and J genes are TRBV7-9 and TRBJ2-3; possibly TRBD2 for D (5 bases). The CDR3 spans 15 residues. CDR1 is SEHNR, CDR2 FQNEAQ, per germline (reference sequence). V lost 3 bases to trimming and J lost 3 bases, with 13 bases between them. The CDR3 DNA is TGTGCCAGCAGCTTTGGAGGCATTAGGACAGATACGCAGTATTTT. Its translation: CASSFGGIRTDTQYF.

This sequence joins TRBV6-5 and TRBJ1-1, with 10 positions matching TRBD1. The CDR3 consists of 15 residues. Trimming took 6 bases from V and 2 from J; bases not matched to a gene: 6. Germline V gene sequence: CDR1 MNHEY, CDR2 SVGAGI. This CDR3 reads CASRVDRGSNTEAFF. CDR3 bases: TGTGCCAGCAGAGTGGACAGGGGGAGTAACACTGAAGCTTTCTTT.

This clonotype showed up just a few times. The gene calls are TRBV5-1 and TRBJ1-1; TRBD1 aligns across 8 bases. Germline V gene data show CDR1 as SGHRS and CDR2 as YFSETQ. Trimming at V came to 3 bases and at J to 5 bases, leaving 3 bases not matched to a gene. There are 13 residues in the CDR3. The CDR3 DNA is TGCGCCAGCAGCTGGGGGGACAGGACTGAAGCTTTCTTT. This encodes CASSWGDRTEAFF.

With regard to this clonotype: Sequence at one end of the junction differs from germline and may be a read error. V usage is TRBV7-6 and J usage is TRBJ2-3; D uncertain. This CDR3 contains 13 residues. Looked up from germline, CDR1 is SGHVS and CDR2 is FNYEAQ. CDR3 sequence (DNA): TGTGCCTGCAGCTTATTGGTCACAGATACGCAGTATTTT. Translated, it gives CACSLLVTDTQYF.

V gene TRBV4-3 combines with J gene TRBJ1-4; the D is unclear. The CDR3 spans 15 residues. The V end was cut by 2 bases, the J end by 0 bases, with 7 bases between. Germline loops: CDR1 LGHNA, CDR2 YSLEER. The CDR3 spells CASSQHTATNEKLFF. CDR3 coding DNA: TGCGCCAGCAGCCAACACACCGCAACTAATGAAAAACTGTTTTTT.

V gene TRBV20-1 combines with J gene TRBJ1-5; D remains unclear. Trimming cost V 0 bases and J 1 base, with 7 bases left between them. CDR1 is DFQATT and CDR2 is SNEGSKA in the germline V gene (reference sequence). This CDR3 spans 14 amino acids. CDR3 protein: CSARDGPSNQPQHF. CDR3 sequence (DNA): TGCAGTGCTAGAGATGGGCCAAGCAATCAGCCCCAGCATTTT.

This clonotype was recorded at least ten times. V is TRBV7-2 and J is TRBJ2-1, with D possibly TRBD1 on 5 matching bases. The V gene lost 5 bases and the J gene lost 3 bases, with 14 bases spanning the gap. Germline V gene sequence: CDR1 SGHTA, CDR2 FQGNSA. The CDR3 covers 15 residues. The CDR3 DNA reads TGTGCCAGCAGCCCCGGTAGGGGCGACTACAATGAGCAGTTCTTC. Translated: CASSPGRGDYNEQFF.

This chain joins TRBV28 and TRBJ2-1, with TRBD2 matching 7 bases. The V gene's germline CDR1 is MDHEN and CDR2 SYDVKM. The CDR3 consists of 14 residues. J was trimmed by 2 bases and V by 6 bases; bases with no gene match: 4. The CDR3 region is CASSVSGTYNEQFF. DNA for the CDR3: TGTGCCAGCAGCGTGAGCGGGACCTACAATGAGCAGTTCTTC.

This clonotype was seen more than once but under ten times. The CDR3 DNA follows: TGTGCTTCTGGAGAAAGGCAGGGACTAGCAACAGATACGCAGTATTTT. Its translation is CASGERQGLATDTQYF. The J gene is TRBJ2-3, the V gene TRBV30; 9 nucleotides agree with TRBD2. From germline, CDR1 is GTSNPN and CDR2 SVGIG (reference sequence). The CDR3 runs to 16 residues.

The chain has TRBV7-2 and TRBJ2-7; TRBD2 agrees at 7 bases. Losses at the gene ends were 3 bases for V and 6 bases for J; bases not matched to a gene: 11. CDR1 and CDR2 from the germline V gene are SGHTA and FQGNSA. This CDR3 spans 15 amino acids. CDR3 nucleotides: TGTGCCAGCAGCTTGGGTTTCGGACTAGGTTTCGAGCAGTACTTC. Translated: CASSLGFGLGFEQYF.

This clonotype was observed many times. The gene calls are TRBV20-1 and TRBJ1-5; weak D call: TRBD1 (5 bases). Germline loops: CDR1 DFQATT, CDR2 SNEGSKA (reference sequence). Trimming pared 0 bases from V and 3 bases from J, leaving 12 bases between. The CDR3 has 15 residues. CDR3 bases: TGCAGTGCTAGAGATCACCAGGGCCTCAATCAGCCCCAGCATTTT. Encoded protein: CSARDHQGLNQPQHF.

This clonotype occurred a few times. A read error may account for a junction end that differs from germline. V gene TRBV7-7 combines with J gene TRBJ2-2, with D perhaps matching TRBD1 (5 bases). Germline CDR1 reads SSHAT; CDR2 reads FNYEAQ (reference sequence). This CDR3 contains 12 residues. The DNA of the CDR3 is TGTGCTAGCAGCCCAGGGCCCGGGGAGCTGTTTTTT. Its protein is CASSPGPGELFF.

At least ten counts were recorded for this clonotype. The CDR3 DNA reads as TGTGCCAGCAGCGGTCAGGGCGCGGATCAGCCCCAGCATTTT. As protein: CASSGQGADQPQHF. This chain joins TRBV2 and TRBJ1-5; D possibly corresponds to TRBD1 (5 bases). Trimming removed 6 bases at V and 5 bases at J, with 14 bases between. The CDR3 totals 14 residues. Germline values: CDR1 SNHLY, CDR2 FYNNEI.